The clone carrying this TCR beta chain was seen ten or more times. This entry belongs to a study of regulatory T cells in long-lasting Graves disease. The ends lost 7 bases at V and 4 bases at J; junction bases unmatched: 10. CDR3 size: 14 residues. Germline V lookup: CDR1 ENHRY, CDR2 SYGVKD. As for time point: persistent/refractory GD, antithyroid drugs over 5 years with positive TRAb. RNA from PBMCs was the source of the TCR library. Building of the TCR beta libraries involved iRepertoire HTBI primers and Arm-PCR of CDR3 regions. In TCRdb, the multiplex PCR reads were re-called with MiXCR into one record per CDR3 protein. The repertoire includes around 430,000 distinct CDR3 sequences, approximately 23% of them detected once, and roughly 13% sits in the top ten.

The material was peripheral blood mononuclear cells (PBMCs), obtained when the disease was refractory, from a patient treated with antithyroid drugs. The rearrangement uses TRBV10-3 and TRBJ2-7, with 7 bases lining up with TRBD1. This clonotype was sampled from a female donor with Graves disease. For the CDR3, the DNA is TGTGCCATCAATAAACAGGGGTTAGGGTACGAGCAGTACTTC. Its protein is CAINKQGLGYEQYF.